One sample yielded the 9 T cell receptor beta chains listed below, sequenced in a study of blood T cells in healthy people across ages. Combining a sample-barcoded 5' primer with a J-beta primer mix, a second PCR ran for 7 to 11 cycles. One entry per CDR3 protein results from TCRdb running MiXCR on the 5' RACE reads. The sample consists of some 1,800,000 distinct CDR3 sequences, around 40% of them appearing once. The sample taken for sequencing was blood. The receptor source for this set is a human donor in good health.

The V call is TRBV10-3, the J call TRBJ2-1; D is unclear. The CDR3 is made up of 12 amino acids. Trimming left V 5 bases short and J 9 bases short, with 11 bases between. Germline loops: CDR1 ENHRY, CDR2 SYGVKD. The CDR3 nucleotides are TGTGCCATCAGTATAGTCGACGGTGAGCAGTTCTTC. Protein: CAISIVDGEQFF.

V usage is TRBV20-1 and J usage is TRBJ2-7; 9 bases fit TRBD2. Germline CDR1 is DFQATT and CDR2 is SNEGSKA (reference sequence). The junction had 8 bases not matched to a gene; V was cut back by 1 base and J by 4 bases. The CDR3 is 15 residues long. The chain's CDR3 is CSARVLGLAGYEQYF. DNA of the CDR3: TGCAGTGCTAGAGTCCTGGGACTAGCCGGTTACGAGCAGTACTTC.

The chain uses TRBV5-1 and TRBJ2-1; TRBD2 matches at 15 bases. CDR3 length: 15 residues. The J segment lost 9 bases and the V segment lost 5 bases, leaving 6 bases of the junction unmatched. Germline values: CDR1 SGHRS, CDR2 YFSETQ. CDR3 in amino acids: CASSRGTSGGIEQFF. CDR3 nucleotides: TGCGCCAGCAGTCGCGGGACTAGCGGGGGGATTGAGCAGTTCTTC.

The chain couples TRBV5-1 to TRBJ2-3; no clear D gene. The V and J ends lost 3 bases and 4 bases respectively, with 18 bases between them. This CDR3 is built from 16 residues. Germline loops: CDR1 SGHRS, CDR2 YFSETQ. CDR3 amino acids: CASSYLPAGESDTQYF. As DNA, the CDR3 is TGCGCCAGCAGCTACCTCCCCGCCGGAGAGTCAGATACGCAGTATTTT.

The chain employs TRBV14 and TRBJ1-2; no reliable D call. CDR1 SGHDN and CDR2 FVKESK come from the germline V gene. This CDR3 contains 14 residues. V was clipped by 4 bases and J by 4 bases, with 13 bases between them. The CDR3 sequence: CASSPLQSFYGYTF. CDR3 sequence (DNA): TGTGCCAGCAGCCCATTACAGAGCTTCTATGGCTACACCTTC.

This clonotype was counted a few times. The chain uses TRBV6-6 and TRBJ1-6, with 8 bases lining up with TRBD1. The junction had 4 bases not matched to a gene; V was cut back by 6 bases and J by 12 bases. Germline lookup yields CDR1 MNHNY and CDR2 SVGAGI (reference sequence). CDR3 length: 12 amino acids. The CDR3 DNA reads TGTGCCAGCAGAACCGACAGGGGACCCCTCCACTTT. Translating it yields CASRTDRGPLHF.

The V and J genes are TRBV19 and TRBJ2-1; TRBD1 is a possible D gene (6 bases). There are 12 residues in the CDR3. Germline V gene sequence: CDR1 LNHDA, CDR2 SQIVND (reference sequence). V dropped 3 bases and J dropped 13 bases, with 13 bases sitting between them. The CDR3 is CASSIRGETQFF. DNA of the CDR3: TGTGCCAGTAGTATCAGGGGAGAGACCCAGTTCTTC.

This clonotype turned up a few times. V usage is TRBV12-3 or TRBV12-4 and J usage is TRBJ1-6; weak D call: TRBD1 (6 bases). The CDR3 is made up of 16 amino acids. V gave up 5 bases and J gave up 1 base, with 12 bases separating them. CDR3 protein: CASSPQGGSYNSPLHF. CDR3 in DNA: TGTGCCAGCAGTCCCCAAGGGGGGTCCTATAATTCACCCCTCCACTTT.

J is TRBJ2-1 and V is TRBV7-2; the match to TRBD2 covers 14 bases. The CDR3 is 20 residues long. The ends lost 2 bases at V and 5 bases at J; junction bases unmatched: 14. CDR1 is SGHTA, CDR2 FQGNSA, per germline. CDR3 bases: TGTGCCAGCAGCTTACCGGGGGTGACTAGCGGGGGGGGGCGGAACAATGAGCAGTTCTTC. Translated: CASSLPGVTSGGGRNNEQFF. Full variable domain (outside the CDR3, taken from reference TRBV7-2 and TRBJ2-1): GAGVSQSPSNKVTEKGKDVELRCDPISGHTALYWYRQSLGQGLEFLIYFQGNSAPDKSGLPSDRFSAERTGGSVSTLTIQRTQQEDSAVYLCASSLPGVTSGGGRNNEQFFGPGTRLTVL.